These T cell receptor beta chains were read from a single sample in a study of shared clonotypes between healthy human individuals. Sequenced by immunoSEQ multiplex PCR; TCRdb stores in-frame clones only, minus some. The sample lists under 600,000 clones; around 97% were seen once. Sample: naive CD4+ T cells sorted from blood. The receptors stem from a woman aged 25-40 years in good health. Each CDR3 is given without its conserved first and last residue. The order of the fields is J gene, V gene, CDR3 protein.

J: TRBJ2-7; V: TRBV18; CDR3: ASSPRGQGAPDEQY
J: TRBJ2-1; V: TRBV9; CDR3: ASSVVSGAHNEQF
J: TRBJ2-7; V: TRBV19; CDR3: ASSMGSGEAFYEQY
J: TRBJ2-2; V: TRBV6-6; CDR3: ASKHQTGELF
J: TRBJ2-7; V: TRBV13; CDR3: ASSPAGGRAYEQY
J: TRBJ2-7; V: TRBV27; CDR3: ASSLSLGDYEQY
J: TRBJ2-3; V: TRBV28; CDR3: ASRKRQGRWDTQY
J: TRBJ2-7; V: TRBV6-5; CDR3: ASSYLAGSYEQY
J: TRBJ2-2; V: TRBV28; CDR3: ASSLGWELF
J: TRBJ2-3; V: TRBV11-2; CDR3: ASTRRDPRSDTQY
J: TRBJ2-7; V: TRBV28; CDR3: ASSFLGRTYEQY
J: TRBJ2-7; V: TRBV27; CDR3: ASSPTRHSSYEQY
J: TRBJ2-5; V: TRBV6-1; CDR3: ASRDRTKETQY
J: TRBJ2-1; V: TRBV6-5; CDR3: ASALGQSEQF
J: TRBJ2-7; V: TRBV6-1; CDR3: ASLSGQYYEQY
J: TRBJ2-5; V: TRBV15; CDR3: ATSRGEETQY
J: TRBJ1-1; V: TRBV28; CDR3: ASSSPGTGGFEAF
J: TRBJ2-7; V: TRBV9; CDR3: ASSVDVGPYEQY
J: TRBJ1-1; V: TRBV27; CDR3: ASSLFFGGFEAF
J: TRBJ1-5; V: TRBV28; CDR3: ASSSPFPPAGNQPQH
J: TRBJ2-3; V: TRBV29-1; CDR3: SVKDREDADTQY
J: TRBJ2-5; V: TRBV5-1; CDR3: ASSLDGRETQY
J: TRBJ1-1; V: TRBV6-1; CDR3: ASSDPGRPDTEAF
J: TRBJ2-1; V: TRBV19; CDR3: ASSIAGGNYNEQF
J: TRBJ2-7; V: TRBV6-5; CDR3: ASRSSGRAHEQY
J: TRBJ1-1; V: TRBV28; CDR3: ASTPGQGIVAEAF
J: TRBJ2-2; V: TRBV7-9; CDR3: ASSLFGAGAGGGELF
J: TRBJ2-7; V: TRBV15; CDR3: ATSRTTSGRSYEQY
J: TRBJ2-5; V: TRBV4-1; CDR3: ASSQDQGLAGVTETQY
J: TRBJ1-6; V: TRBV28; CDR3: ASSYRGQANSPLH
J: TRBJ2-1; V: TRBV10-2; CDR3: ASSEGLLYNEQF
J: TRBJ1-6; V: TRBV28; CDR3: ASRTPWGGNSPLH
J: TRBJ2-2; V: TRBV7-7; CDR3: ASSESPAANTGELF
J: TRBJ2-5; V: TRBV4-2; CDR3: ASSQDIGTPLYQETQY
J: TRBJ1-1; V: TRBV2; CDR3: ASNPTDMNTEAF
J: TRBJ2-1; V: TRBV5-1; CDR3: ASSLARDREVRVRNEQF
J: TRBJ2-5; V: TRBV29-1; CDR3: SVERWQGRETQY
J: TRBJ2-7; V: TRBV19; CDR3: ASSPRGQADYEQY
J: TRBJ2-7; V: TRBV5-4; CDR3: ASSPWETHEQY
J: TRBJ2-7; V: TRBV11-2; CDR3: ASSFSASGIIYEQY
J: TRBJ1-1; V: TRBV7-3; CDR3: ASSLTFGGSTEAF
J: TRBJ2-1; V: TRBV28; CDR3: ASSLASGSYNEQF
J: TRBJ1-2; V: TRBV5-5; CDR3: ASSQDKGQHYGYT
J: TRBJ2-1; V: TRBV19; CDR3: ASTDRDSYNEQF
J: TRBJ2-5; V: TRBV18; CDR3: ASSFDLQETQY